This T cell receptor beta chain was identified during a study of shared clonotypes between healthy human individuals. About the study: There were three CD4 naive, three CD4 memory, two CD8 naive and one CD8 memory plates per donor. Broader study findings: Sorted-subset sequencing, rarefaction showed, was incomplete despite large depth.

Sequenced by immunoSEQ multiplex PCR; TCRdb stores in-frame clones only, minus some. The sample yields roughly 2.2 million clones, 92% seen once. In the case of this clone: What it binds is not known.

Sequencing was done on a sample of naive CD4+ T cells from PBMCs. The subset was: CD45RA+ positively selected. This clonotype originated in a man younger than 30 in good health. Some clones in this sample may be carry-over from other donors' samples.

CDR3 sequence: CASSPTAGALAKNIQYF. For the CDR3, the DNA is TGTGCCAGCAGCCCCACCGCAGGGGCACTAGCCAAAAACATTCAGTACTTC. The chain has TRBV7-9 and TRBJ2-4; D is perhaps TRBD1 (6 bases). The CDR3 runs 17 residues. V was trimmed by 5 bases and J by 0 bases, leaving 17 bases between them. Germline loops: CDR1 SEHNR, CDR2 FQNEAQ (reference sequence).